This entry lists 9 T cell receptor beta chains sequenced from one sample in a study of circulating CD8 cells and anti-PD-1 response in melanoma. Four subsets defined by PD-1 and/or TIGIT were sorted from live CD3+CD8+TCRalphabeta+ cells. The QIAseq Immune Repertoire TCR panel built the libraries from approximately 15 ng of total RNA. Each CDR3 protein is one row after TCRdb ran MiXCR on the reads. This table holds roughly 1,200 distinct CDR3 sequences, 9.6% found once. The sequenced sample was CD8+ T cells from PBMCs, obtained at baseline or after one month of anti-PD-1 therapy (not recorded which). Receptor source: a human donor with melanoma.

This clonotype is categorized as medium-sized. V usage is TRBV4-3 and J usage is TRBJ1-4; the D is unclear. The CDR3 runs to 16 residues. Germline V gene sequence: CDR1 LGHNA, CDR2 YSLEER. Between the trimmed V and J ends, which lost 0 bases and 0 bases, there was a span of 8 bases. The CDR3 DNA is TGCGCCAGCAGCCAAGATCTCGGAGCAACTAATGAAAAACTGTTTTTT. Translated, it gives CASSQDLGATNEKLFF.

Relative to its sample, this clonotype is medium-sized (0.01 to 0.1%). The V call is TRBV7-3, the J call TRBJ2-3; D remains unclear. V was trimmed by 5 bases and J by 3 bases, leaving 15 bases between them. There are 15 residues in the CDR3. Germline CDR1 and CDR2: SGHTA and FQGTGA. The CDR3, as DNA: TGTGCCAGCAGCCTCGTAGGACCTGAAACAGATACGCAGTATTTT. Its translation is CASSLVGPETDTQYF. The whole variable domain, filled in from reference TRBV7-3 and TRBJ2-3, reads GAGVSQTPSNKVTEKGKYVELRCDPISGHTALYWYRQSLGQGPEFLIYFQGTGAADDSGLPNDRFFAVRPEGSVSTLKIQRTERGDSAVYLCASSLVGPETDTQYFGPGTRLTVL.

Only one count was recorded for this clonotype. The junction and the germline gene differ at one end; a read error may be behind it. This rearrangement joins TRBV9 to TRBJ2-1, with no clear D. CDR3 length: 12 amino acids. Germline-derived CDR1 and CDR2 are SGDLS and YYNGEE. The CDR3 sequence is CASSVEGGEQSF. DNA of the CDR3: TGTGCCAGCAGCGTAGAAGGCGGTGAGCAGTCCTTC.

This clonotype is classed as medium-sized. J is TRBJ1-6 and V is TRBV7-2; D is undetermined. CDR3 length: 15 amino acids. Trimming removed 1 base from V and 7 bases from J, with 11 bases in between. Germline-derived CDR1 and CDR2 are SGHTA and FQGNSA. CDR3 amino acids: CASSLVGRANSPLHF. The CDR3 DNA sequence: TGTGCCAGCAGCTTAGTGGGCAGAGCAAATTCACCCCTCCACTTT.

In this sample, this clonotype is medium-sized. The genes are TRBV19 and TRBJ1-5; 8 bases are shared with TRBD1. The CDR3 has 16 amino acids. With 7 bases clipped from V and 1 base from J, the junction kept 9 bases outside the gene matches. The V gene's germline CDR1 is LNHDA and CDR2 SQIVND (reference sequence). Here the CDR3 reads CASTLTGAGSNQPQHF. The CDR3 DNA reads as TGTGCCAGTACTTTGACAGGGGCAGGCAGCAATCAGCCCCAGCATTTT.

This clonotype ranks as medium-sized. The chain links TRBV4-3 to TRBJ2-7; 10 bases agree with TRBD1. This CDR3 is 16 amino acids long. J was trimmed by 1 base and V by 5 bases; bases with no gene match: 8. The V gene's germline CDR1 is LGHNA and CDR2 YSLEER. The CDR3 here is CASSFSGTGESYEQYF. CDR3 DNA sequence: TGCGCCAGCAGCTTCAGCGGGACAGGGGAGTCCTACGAGCAGTACTTC.

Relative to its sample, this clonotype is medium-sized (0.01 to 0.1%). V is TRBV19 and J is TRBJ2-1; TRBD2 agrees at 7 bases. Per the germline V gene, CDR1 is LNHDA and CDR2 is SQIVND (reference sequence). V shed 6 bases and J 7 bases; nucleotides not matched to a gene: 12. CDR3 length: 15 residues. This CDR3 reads CASSTYGGGRNEQFF. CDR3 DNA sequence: TGTGCCAGTAGCACGTACGGCGGGGGTCGGAATGAGCAGTTCTTC.

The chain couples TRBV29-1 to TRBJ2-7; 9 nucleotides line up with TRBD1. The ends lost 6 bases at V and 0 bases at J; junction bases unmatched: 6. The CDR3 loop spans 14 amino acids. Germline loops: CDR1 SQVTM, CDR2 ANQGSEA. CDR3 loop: CSVSGQGPSYEQYF. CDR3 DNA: TGCAGCGTCAGTGGACAGGGGCCCTCCTACGAGCAGTACTTC.

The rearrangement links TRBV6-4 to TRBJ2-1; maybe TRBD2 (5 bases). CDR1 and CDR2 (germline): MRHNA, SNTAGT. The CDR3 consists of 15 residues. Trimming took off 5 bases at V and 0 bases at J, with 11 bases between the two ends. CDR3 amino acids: CASSLDGSSYNEQFF. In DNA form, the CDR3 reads TGTGCCAGCAGTCTAGATGGGAGCTCCTACAATGAGCAGTTCTTC.